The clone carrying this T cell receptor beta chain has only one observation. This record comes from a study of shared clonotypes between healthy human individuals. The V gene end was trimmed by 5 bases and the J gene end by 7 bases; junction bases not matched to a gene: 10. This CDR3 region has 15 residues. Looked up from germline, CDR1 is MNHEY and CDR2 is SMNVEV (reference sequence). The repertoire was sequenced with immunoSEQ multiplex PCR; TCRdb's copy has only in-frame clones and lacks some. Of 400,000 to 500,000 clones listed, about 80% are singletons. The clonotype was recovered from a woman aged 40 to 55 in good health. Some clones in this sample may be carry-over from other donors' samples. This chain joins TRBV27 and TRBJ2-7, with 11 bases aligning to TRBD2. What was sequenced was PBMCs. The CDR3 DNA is TGTGCCAGCAGTCTCCACACTAGCGGGAGAGAAGAGCAGTACTTC. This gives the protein CASSLHTSGREEQYF.